Listed here is a single T cell receptor (beta chain). The CDR3 totals 16 residues. V was pared by 0 bases and J by 4 bases, with 5 bases of the junction left unmatched. Looked up from germline, CDR1 is LGHDT and CDR2 is YNNKEL (reference sequence). This record comes from a study of blood T cell repertoires in COVID-19. For the study at large: The United States, Italy and Spain were the sources of the acute and convalescent COVID-19 samples. PBMCs, B-cell-depleted T cells, or T cells were the source of the cDNA or gDNA that made up the material.

The protocol was immunoSEQ multiplex PCR, while the TCRdb copy is restricted to in-frame clones and leaves out a portion. Of about 97,000 clones in the sample, over 75% were seen once. The receptor's source is a man between 60 and 75 years old with acute or convalescent COVID-19. Material for sequencing was peripheral blood. The chain links TRBV3-1 (or the pseudogene TRBV3-2) to TRBJ2-3; 9 positions match TRBD2. The CDR3 region is CASSQERRGGADTQYF. The CDR3, as DNA: TGTGCCAGCAGCCAAGAGCGGCGGGGGGGGGCAGATACGCAGTATTTT.